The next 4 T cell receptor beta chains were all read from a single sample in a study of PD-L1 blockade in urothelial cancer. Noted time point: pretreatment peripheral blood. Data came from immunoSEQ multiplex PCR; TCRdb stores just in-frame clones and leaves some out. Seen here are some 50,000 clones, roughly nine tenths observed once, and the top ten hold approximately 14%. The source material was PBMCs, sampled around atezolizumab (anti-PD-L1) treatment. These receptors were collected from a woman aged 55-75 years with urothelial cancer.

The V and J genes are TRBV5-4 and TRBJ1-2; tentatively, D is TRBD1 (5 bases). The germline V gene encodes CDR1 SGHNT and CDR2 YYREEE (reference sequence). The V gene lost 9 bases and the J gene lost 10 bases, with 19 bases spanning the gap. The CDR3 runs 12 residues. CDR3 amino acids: CATGRSGGDYTF. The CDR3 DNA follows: TGTGCCACGGGACGCTCCGGAGGGGACTACACCTTC.

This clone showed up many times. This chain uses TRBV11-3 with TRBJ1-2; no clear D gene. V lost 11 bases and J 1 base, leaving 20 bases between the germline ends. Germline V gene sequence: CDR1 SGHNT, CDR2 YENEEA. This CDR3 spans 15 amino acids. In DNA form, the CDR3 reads TGTGCCTGGAGAATAAGTGAAGGTATTAACTATGGCTACACCTTC. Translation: CAWRISEGINYGYTF.

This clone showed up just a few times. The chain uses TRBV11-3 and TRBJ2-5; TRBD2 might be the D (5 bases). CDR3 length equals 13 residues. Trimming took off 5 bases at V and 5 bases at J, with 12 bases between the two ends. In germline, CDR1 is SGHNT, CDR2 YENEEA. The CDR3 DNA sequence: TGTGCCAGCAGCGTAACGTCGGGGGAGACCCAGTACTTC. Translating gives CASSVTSGETQYF.

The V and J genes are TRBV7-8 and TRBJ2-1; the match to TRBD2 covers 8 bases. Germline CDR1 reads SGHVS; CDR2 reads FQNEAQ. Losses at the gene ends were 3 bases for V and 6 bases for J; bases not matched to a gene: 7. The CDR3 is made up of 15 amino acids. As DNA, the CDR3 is TGTGCCAGCAGCTTCGGGGTAGCGGGAATCAATGAGCAGTTCTTC. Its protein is CASSFGVAGINEQFF.